This T cell receptor beta chain comes out of a study of neoadjuvant anti-PD-1 for oral cavity cancer. Germline V gene data show CDR1 as LGHNT and CDR2 as FRNRAP. The length of the CDR3 is 13 residues. Trimming cost V 1 base and J 9 bases, with 12 bases left between them. As to time point: after neoadjuvant nivolumab, at surgical resection. This table comes from immunoSEQ multiplex PCR, and its TCRdb copy is limited to in-frame clones, with some not included. The sample carries about 23,000 clones, 45% recorded once. This clone was observed many times. This material consisted of tumor tissue, taken after nivolumab (anti-PD-1) treatment. The V gene is TRBV12-5, the J gene TRBJ2-5; tentatively, D is TRBD1 (6 bases). This TCR was sampled from a person aged 40 to 85 with oral cavity squamous cell carcinoma. The CDR3 DNA sequence: TGTGCTAGTGGTTTGGCCCAGGGGTCTCCCCAGTACTTC. It specifies CASGLAQGSPQYF.